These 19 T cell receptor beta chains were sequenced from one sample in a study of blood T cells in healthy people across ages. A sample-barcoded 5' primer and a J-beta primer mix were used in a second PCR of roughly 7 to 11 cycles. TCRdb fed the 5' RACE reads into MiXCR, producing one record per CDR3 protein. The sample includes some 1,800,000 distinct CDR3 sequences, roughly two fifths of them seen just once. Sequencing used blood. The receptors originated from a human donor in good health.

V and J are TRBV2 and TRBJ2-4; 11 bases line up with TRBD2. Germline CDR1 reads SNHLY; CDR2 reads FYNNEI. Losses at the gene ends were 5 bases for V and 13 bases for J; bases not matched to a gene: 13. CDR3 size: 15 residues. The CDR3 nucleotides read TGTGCCAGCAGTCCCTCCGGGACTAGCGGAGAGAGGCAGTACTTC. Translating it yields CASSPSGTSGERQYF.

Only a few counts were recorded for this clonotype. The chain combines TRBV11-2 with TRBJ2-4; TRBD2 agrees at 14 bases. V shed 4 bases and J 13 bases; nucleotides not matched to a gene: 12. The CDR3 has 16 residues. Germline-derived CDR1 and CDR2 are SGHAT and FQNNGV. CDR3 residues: CASSSGSGLAGAVQYF. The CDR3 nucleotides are TGTGCCAGCAGCTCCGGATCGGGACTAGCGGGGGCCGTGCAGTACTTC.

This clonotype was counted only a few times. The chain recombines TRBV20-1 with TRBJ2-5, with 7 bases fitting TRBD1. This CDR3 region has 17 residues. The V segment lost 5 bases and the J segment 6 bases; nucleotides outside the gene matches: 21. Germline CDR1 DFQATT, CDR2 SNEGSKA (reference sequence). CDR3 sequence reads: CSALLESRQGLHKTQYF. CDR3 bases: TGCAGTGCTCTACTGGAGTCGCGACAGGGCTTACATAAGACCCAGTACTTC.

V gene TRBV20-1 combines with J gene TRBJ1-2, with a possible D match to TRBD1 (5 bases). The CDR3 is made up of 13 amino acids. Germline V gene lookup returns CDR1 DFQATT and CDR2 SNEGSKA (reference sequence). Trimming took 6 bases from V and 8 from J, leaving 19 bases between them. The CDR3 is CSAKTGGSGGYTF. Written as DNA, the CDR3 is TGCAGTGCCAAAACCGGGGGTTCTGGGGGCTACACCTTC.

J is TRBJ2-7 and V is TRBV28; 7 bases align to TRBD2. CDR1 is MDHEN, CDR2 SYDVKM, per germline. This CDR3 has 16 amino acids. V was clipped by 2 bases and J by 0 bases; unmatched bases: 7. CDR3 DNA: TGTGCCAGCAGTTTAACTAGAGCGGGATTCTCCTACGAGCAGTACTTC. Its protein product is CASSLTRAGFSYEQYF. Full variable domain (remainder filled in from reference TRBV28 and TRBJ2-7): DVKVTQSSRYLVKRTGEKVFLECVQDMDHENMFWYRQDPGLGLRLIYFSYDVKMKEKGDIPEGYSVSREKKERFSLILESASTNQTSMYLCASSLTRAGFSYEQYFGPGTRLTVT.

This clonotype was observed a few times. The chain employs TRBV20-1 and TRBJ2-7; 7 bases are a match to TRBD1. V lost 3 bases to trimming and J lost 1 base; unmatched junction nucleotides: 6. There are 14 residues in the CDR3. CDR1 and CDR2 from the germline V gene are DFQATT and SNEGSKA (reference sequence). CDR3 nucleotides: TGCAGTGCTAGGGAGCCAGGGGGTTCCTACGAGCAGTACTTC. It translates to CSAREPGGSYEQYF.

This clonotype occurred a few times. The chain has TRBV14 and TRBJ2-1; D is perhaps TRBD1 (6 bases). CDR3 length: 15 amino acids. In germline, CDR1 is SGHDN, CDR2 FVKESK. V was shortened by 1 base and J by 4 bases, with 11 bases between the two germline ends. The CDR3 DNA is TGTGCCAGCAGCCAAGTGGGGACACTATACAATGAGCAGTTCTTC. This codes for CASSQVGTLYNEQFF.

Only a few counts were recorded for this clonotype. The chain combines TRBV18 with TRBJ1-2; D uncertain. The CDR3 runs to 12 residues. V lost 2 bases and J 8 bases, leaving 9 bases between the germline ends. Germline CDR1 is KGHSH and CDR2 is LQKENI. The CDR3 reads CASSPEARGYTF. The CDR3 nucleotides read TGTGCCAGCTCACCAGAGGCAAGGGGCTACACCTTC. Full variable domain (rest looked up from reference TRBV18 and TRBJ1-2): NAGVMQNPRHLVRRRGQEARLRCSPMKGHSHVYWYRQLPEEGLKFMVYLQKENIIDESGMPKERFSAEFPKEGPSILRIQQVVRGDSAAYFCASSPEARGYTFGSGTRLTVV.

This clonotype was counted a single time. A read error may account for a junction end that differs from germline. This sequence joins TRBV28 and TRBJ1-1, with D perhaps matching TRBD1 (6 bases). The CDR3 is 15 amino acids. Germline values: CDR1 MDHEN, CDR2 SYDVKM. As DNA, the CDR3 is TGTGCCGGCAGTCTACTACAGGGCATGAACACTGAAGCTTTCTTT. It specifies CAGSLLQGMNTEAFF.

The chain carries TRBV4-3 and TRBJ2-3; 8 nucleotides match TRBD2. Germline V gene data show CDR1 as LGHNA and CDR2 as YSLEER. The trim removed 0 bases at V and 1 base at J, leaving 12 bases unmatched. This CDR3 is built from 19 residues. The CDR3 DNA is TGCGCCAGCAGCCAAGATTACCGCCGGAGTAGCGGGGGCACAGATACGCAGTATTTT. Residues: CASSQDYRRSSGGTDTQYF.

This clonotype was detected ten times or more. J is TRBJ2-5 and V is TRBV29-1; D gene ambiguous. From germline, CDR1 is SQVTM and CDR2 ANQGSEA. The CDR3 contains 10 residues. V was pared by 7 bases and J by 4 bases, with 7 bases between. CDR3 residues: CSGIGETQYF. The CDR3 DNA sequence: TGCAGCGGTATAGGAGAGACCCAGTACTTC.

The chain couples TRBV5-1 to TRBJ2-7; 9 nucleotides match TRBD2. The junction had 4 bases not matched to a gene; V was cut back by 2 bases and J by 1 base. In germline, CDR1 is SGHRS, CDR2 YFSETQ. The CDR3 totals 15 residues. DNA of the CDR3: TGCGCCAGCAGCTTTTTAGCGGGGGAGTCCTACGAGCAGTACTTC. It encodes CASSFLAGESYEQYF.

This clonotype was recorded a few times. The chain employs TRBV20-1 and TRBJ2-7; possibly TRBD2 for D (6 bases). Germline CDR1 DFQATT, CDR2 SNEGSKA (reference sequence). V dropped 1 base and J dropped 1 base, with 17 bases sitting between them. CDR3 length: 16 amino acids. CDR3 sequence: CSARGGGGFWSYEQYF. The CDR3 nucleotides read TGCAGTGCTAGAGGGGGAGGAGGCTTTTGGTCCTACGAGCAGTACTTC.

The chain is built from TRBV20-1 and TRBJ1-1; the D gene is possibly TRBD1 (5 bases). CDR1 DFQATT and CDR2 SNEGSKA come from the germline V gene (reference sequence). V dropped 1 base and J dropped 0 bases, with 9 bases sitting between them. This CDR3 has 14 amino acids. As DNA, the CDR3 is TGCAGTGCTAGAGTTGGGGCCGTGAACACTGAAGCTTTCTTT. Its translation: CSARVGAVNTEAFF.

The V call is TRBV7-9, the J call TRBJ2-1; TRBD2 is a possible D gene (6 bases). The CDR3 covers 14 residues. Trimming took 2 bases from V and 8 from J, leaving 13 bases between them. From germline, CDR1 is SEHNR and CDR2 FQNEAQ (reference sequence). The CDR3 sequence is CASSLQRRGDEQFF. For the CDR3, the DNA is TGTGCCAGCAGCTTACAGCGGAGGGGAGATGAGCAGTTCTTC. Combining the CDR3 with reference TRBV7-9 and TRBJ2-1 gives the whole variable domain DTGVSQNPRHKITKRGQNVTFRCDPISEHNRLYWYRQTLGQGPEFLTYFQNEAQLEKSRLLSDRFSAERPKGSFSTLEIQRTEQGDSAMYLCASSLQRRGDEQFFGPGTRLTVL.

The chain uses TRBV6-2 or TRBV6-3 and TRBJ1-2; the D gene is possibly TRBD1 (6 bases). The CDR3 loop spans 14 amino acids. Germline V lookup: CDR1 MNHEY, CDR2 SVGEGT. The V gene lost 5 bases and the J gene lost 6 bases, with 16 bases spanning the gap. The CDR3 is CASSDRLDKNGYTF. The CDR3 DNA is TGTGCCAGCAGTGACAGGTTGGATAAGAATGGCTACACCTTC.

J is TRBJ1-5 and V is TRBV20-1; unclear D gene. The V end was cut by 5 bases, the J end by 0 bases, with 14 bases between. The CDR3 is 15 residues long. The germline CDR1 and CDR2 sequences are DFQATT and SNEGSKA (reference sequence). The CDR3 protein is CSAGRTDFSNQPQHF. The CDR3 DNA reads TGCAGTGCTGGGCGGACCGATTTTAGCAATCAGCCCCAGCATTTT.

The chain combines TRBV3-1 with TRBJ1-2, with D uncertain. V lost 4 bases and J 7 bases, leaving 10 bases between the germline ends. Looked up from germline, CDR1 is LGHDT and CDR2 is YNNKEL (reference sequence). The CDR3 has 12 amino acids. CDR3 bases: TGTGCCAGCAGCCTTCACACAAGTGGCTACACCTTC. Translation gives CASSLHTSGYTF.

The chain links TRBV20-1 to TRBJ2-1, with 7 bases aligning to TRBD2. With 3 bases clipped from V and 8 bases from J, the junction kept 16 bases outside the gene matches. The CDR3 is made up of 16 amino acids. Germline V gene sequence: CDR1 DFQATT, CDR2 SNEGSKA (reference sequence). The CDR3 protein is CSARRLEAGRGDEQFF. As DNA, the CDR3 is TGCAGTGCTAGGCGACTCGAAGCGGGGCGAGGAGATGAGCAGTTCTTC.